Sequencing of this T cell receptor (beta chain) was carried out in a study of monozygotic twins with inflammatory bowel disease. With about 17 and 10 cycles respectively, two nested PCRs were carried out on TCRalpha and TCRbeta cDNA. TCRdb reprocessed the 5' RACE reads, keeping one entry per CDR3 protein, no DNA. The listing records approximately 200,000 distinct CDR3 sequences. The sequencing sample was made of blood. The sequence derives from a human donor with ulcerative colitis or Crohn's disease, or a healthy co-twin of an affected twin (not recorded which).

The CDR3: CATSDPATGDYGYTF. The chain combines TRBV10-3 with TRBJ1-2; the D call of TRBD1 rests on TCRdb alone, since no DNA is present to check it. The CDR3 is 15 residues long. Germline CDR1 ENHRY, CDR2 SYGVKD.